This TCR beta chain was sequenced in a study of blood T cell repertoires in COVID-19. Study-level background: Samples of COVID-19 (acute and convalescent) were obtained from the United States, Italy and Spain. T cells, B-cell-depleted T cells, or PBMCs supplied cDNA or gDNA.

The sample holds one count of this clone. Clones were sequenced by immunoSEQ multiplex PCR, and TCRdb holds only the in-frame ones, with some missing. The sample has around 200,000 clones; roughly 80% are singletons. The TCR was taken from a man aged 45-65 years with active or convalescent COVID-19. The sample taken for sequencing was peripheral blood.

The CDR3: CASSDLGVGTGYGYTF. The DNA of the CDR3 is TGCGCCAGCAGCGACCTTGGGGTCGGGACAGGGTATGGCTACACCTTC. This chain joins TRBV4-1 and TRBJ1-2; 9 positions match TRBD1. The CDR3 is 16 amino acids. CDR1 MGHRA and CDR2 YSYEKL come from the germline V gene. Unmatched junction bases numbered 12, after V lost 5 bases and J lost 5 bases.